These 27 T cell receptor beta chains originate from one sample sequenced in a study of cytomegalovirus exposure and HLA in healthy donors. PCR was performed using 60 Vbeta and 13 Jbeta primers. The method was immunoSEQ multiplex PCR; TCRdb's version includes in-frame clones alone and lacks a portion of them. The data show 100,000 to 140,000 clones, approximately 79% seen once. Sequencing was performed on PBMCs. Every receptor here comes from a man younger than 30 in good health and CMV-seronegative.

Concerning this clone: The CDR3 ends on some other residue instead of the conserved phenylalanine or tryptophan, so this is likely a read error. No DNA is shown, since the ends of the CDR3 on it are uncertain; the CDR3 is the one TCRdb lists. The rearrangement links TRBV7-8 to TRBJ1-2; the table's TRBD1 call for D was not verified on the DNA. CDR1 SGHVS and CDR2 FQNEAQ come from the germline V gene. The CDR3 region is 13 residues in length, termini included. This CDR3 reads CASSFLDRGGYPL.

The rearrangement links TRBV27 to TRBJ2-1; 9 nucleotides match TRBD1. V lost 4 bases and J lost 9; bases outside the gene matches: 10. This CDR3 contains 15 residues. CDR1 and CDR2 from the germline V gene are MNHEY and SMNVEV (reference sequence). Here the CDR3 reads CASSSPGQGTTEQFF. As DNA, the CDR3 is TGTGCCAGCAGTTCTCCGGGACAGGGCACCACTGAGCAGTTCTTC.

The chain uses TRBV5-1 and TRBJ2-7; maybe TRBD1 (5 bases). The CDR3 totals 14 residues. CDR1 SGHRS and CDR2 YFSETQ come from the germline V gene. The V end was cut by 1 base, the J end by 6 bases, with 14 bases between. DNA of the CDR3: TGCGCCAGCAGCTTGAGGGGAAACTCTGGCGAGCAGTACTTC. It is translated as CASSLRGNSGEQYF.

A few counts support this clone. This sequence joins TRBV7-9 and TRBJ2-7; no firm D call. The V gene's germline CDR1 is SEHNR and CDR2 FQNEAQ (reference sequence). V dropped 6 bases and J dropped 4 bases, with 13 bases sitting between them. CDR3 length equals 13 residues. CDR3 amino acids: CASSYPERYEQYF. CDR3 DNA sequence: TGTGCCAGCAGTTATCCCGAACGGTACGAGCAGTACTTC. The whole variable domain, filled in from reference TRBV7-9 and TRBJ2-7, reads DTGVSQNPRHKITKRGQNVTFRCDPISEHNRLYWYRQTLGQGPEFLTYFQNEAQLEKSRLLSDRFSAERPKGSFSTLEIQRTEQGDSAMYLCASSYPERYEQYFGPGTRLTVT.

The chain uses TRBV7-2 and TRBJ2-7; 8 bases are shared with TRBD1. Unmatched junction bases numbered 8, after V lost 5 bases and J lost 5 bases. This CDR3 region has 14 residues. Germline V gene data show CDR1 as SGHTA and CDR2 as FQGNSA. As DNA, the CDR3 is TGTGCCAGCAGCCCAATGGACAGGGAGGACGAGCAGTACTTC. Its protein is CASSPMDREDEQYF.

The rearrangement links TRBV6-1 to TRBJ2-7; possible D gene TRBD1, 5 bases. This CDR3 spans 15 amino acids. V was shortened by 2 bases and J by 5 bases, with 16 bases between the two germline ends. Germline loops: CDR1 MNHNS, CDR2 SASEGT. CDR3 bases: TGTGCCAGCAGTGAACACGGCAGGGAATTCGACGAGCAGTACTTC. The encoded protein is CASSEHGREFDEQYF.

The gene calls are TRBV7-9 and TRBJ2-7; TRBD2 might be the D (6 bases). Per germline, CDR1 SEHNR and CDR2 FQNEAQ (reference sequence). This CDR3 comprises 15 residues. V lost 5 bases and J lost 2, with 16 bases in between. The CDR3 DNA is TGTGCCAGCAGCGGGGGGAGGCGGCCCCCCTACGAGCAGTACTTC. Amino acids: CASSGGRRPPYEQYF.

This rearrangement joins TRBV27 to TRBJ1-1; D might be TRBD1 (6 bases). CDR3 length: 18 amino acids. The germline gives CDR1 MNHEY, CDR2 SMNVEV (reference sequence). V was shortened by 3 bases and J by 1 base, with 21 bases between the two germline ends. The CDR3 DNA reads as TGTGCCAGCAGTTTCTCAGTGAGGGACATGGTTGGGAACACTGAAGCTTTCTTT. Translation: CASSFSVRDMVGNTEAFF.

The rearrangement links TRBV7-9 to TRBJ1-2; TRBD1 might be the D (6 bases). In germline, CDR1 is SEHNR, CDR2 FQNEAQ (reference sequence). The V and J ends lost 3 bases and 8 bases respectively, with 16 bases between them. The CDR3 totals 14 residues. CDR3 sequence (DNA): TGTGCCAGCAGCTTTTTAGGGGGGGCCGGAGGCTACACCTTC. Its translation: CASSFLGGAGGYTF.

The chain employs TRBV19 and TRBJ1-2; D ambiguous. The V and J ends lost 8 bases and 7 bases respectively, with 23 bases between them. This CDR3 has 15 residues. The germline CDR1 and CDR2 sequences are LNHDA and SQIVND (reference sequence). The CDR3 sequence is CASSGQVDSSSGYTF. CDR3 nucleotides: TGTGCCAGTTCTGGGCAGGTGGACTCGAGCTCTGGCTACACCTTC. The complete variable domain, with remaining parts taken from reference TRBV19 and TRBJ1-2, reads DGGITQSPKYLFRKEGQNVTLSCEQNLNHDAMYWYRQDPGQGLRLIYYSQIVNDFQKGDIAEGYSVSREKKESFPLTVTSAQKNPTAFYLCASSGQVDSSSGYTFGSGTRLTVV.

The V and J genes are TRBV15 and TRBJ2-3; 9 bases fit TRBD1. The CDR3 contains 12 residues. V lost 5 bases and J lost 14; bases outside the gene matches: 8. Germline CDR1 is LNHNV and CDR2 is YYDKDF (reference sequence). The CDR3 sequence: CATSLLRDRAYF. The CDR3, as DNA: TGTGCCACCAGCCTCCTCCGGGACAGGGCGTATTTT. Full variable domain (remainder filled in from reference TRBV15 and TRBJ2-3): DAMVIQNPRYQVTQFGKPVTLSCSQTLNHNVMYWYQQKSSQAPKLLFHYYDKDFNNEADTPDNFQSRRPNTSFCFLDIRSPGLGDTAMYLCATSLLRDRAYFGPGTRLTVL.

The sample holds a few counts of this clone. The chain is built from TRBV5-4 and TRBJ1-6; perhaps TRBD1 as D (6 bases). CDR1 SGHNT and CDR2 YYREEE come from the germline V gene (reference sequence). The length of the CDR3 is 15 residues. The V end lost 4 bases, the J end lost 6 bases, and 14 bases lay between the germline ends. The chain's CDR3 is CASSAMGASNSPLHF. DNA for the CDR3: TGTGCCAGCAGCGCCATGGGGGCTTCTAATTCACCCCTCCACTTT. The complete variable domain, with remaining parts taken from reference TRBV5-4 and TRBJ1-6, reads ETGVTQSPTHLIKTRGQQVTLRCSSQSGHNTVSWYQQALGQGPQFIFQYYREEENGRGNFPPRFSGLQFPNYSSELNVNALELDDSALYLCASSAMGASNSPLHFGNGTRLTVT.

The chain employs TRBV10-1 and TRBJ2-1, with D maybe TRBD2 (6 bases). This CDR3 has 13 residues. With 4 bases removed from V and 16 bases from J, the gap between germline ends came to 20 bases. Germline V gives CDR1 WNHNN, CDR2 SYGVQD (reference sequence). DNA for the CDR3: TGCGCCAGCAGTGGGCTACGGGACTCGCCGCAATTCTTC. Its protein product is CASSGLRDSPQFF.

The chain couples TRBV5-1 to TRBJ1-1; tentatively, D is TRBD1 (6 bases). V was pared by 0 bases and J by 4 bases, with 13 bases between. Germline values: CDR1 SGHRS, CDR2 YFSETQ. The CDR3 has 15 residues. CDR3 loop: CASSLDLGARTEAFF. CDR3 sequence (DNA): TGCGCCAGCAGCTTGGATTTGGGGGCCCGCACTGAAGCTTTCTTT.

CDR3: CASSYFTGLGGDTQYF. The DNA of the CDR3 is TGTGCCAGCAGTTACTTTACCGGACTAGGCGGGGATACGCAGTATTTT. The V call is TRBV6-6, the J call TRBJ2-3, with TRBD2 identical over 7 bases. V lost 1 base and J lost 6; bases outside the gene matches: 10. The germline gives CDR1 MNHNY, CDR2 SVGAGI (reference sequence). The CDR3 extends over 16 amino acids.

This chain joins TRBV4-2 and TRBJ2-3; 7 bases fit TRBD1. J lost 0 bases, V lost 4 bases, and 4 bases had no gene match. This CDR3 is built from 15 residues. Germline V gene sequence: CDR1 LGHNA, CDR2 YNFKEQ. In DNA form, the CDR3 reads TGTGCCAGCAGCCTCTTACAGGGGAGCACAGATACGCAGTATTTT. Protein: CASSLLQGSTDTQYF.

The chain recombines TRBV6-1 with TRBJ1-3, with D unclear. The ends were cut back, 4 bases at V and 2 bases at J, with 24 bases in the middle. This CDR3 contains 19 residues. The germline CDR1 and CDR2 sequences are MNHNS and SASEGT. The CDR3 bases are TGTGCCAGCAGTGGGCTGATGTGGTCAGCCTCTGGGCCTGGAAACACCATATATTTT. Encoded protein: CASSGLMWSASGPGNTIYF.

The chain uses TRBV5-8 and TRBJ1-6; no definite D call. V dropped 4 bases and J dropped 4 bases, with 9 bases sitting between them. CDR1 SGHTS and CDR2 YDEGEE come from the germline V gene. The CDR3 loop spans 14 amino acids. This CDR3 reads CASSPEDYNSPLHF. For the CDR3, the DNA is TGTGCCAGCAGCCCAGAAGATTATAATTCACCCCTCCACTTT.

In nucleotides, the CDR3 is TGTGCCAGCAGCAAAGGACAGTCCTACGAGCAGTACTTC. It is translated as CASSKGQSYEQYF. The chain joins TRBV7-3 to TRBJ2-7; the D gene is possibly TRBD1 (6 bases). Germline V gene sequence: CDR1 SGHTA, CDR2 FQGTGA. This CDR3 region has 13 residues. With 5 bases removed from V and 1 base from J, the gap between germline ends came to 9 bases.

J is TRBJ1-6 and V is TRBV6-6; D possibly corresponds to TRBD1 (5 bases). CDR3 length: 16 amino acids. Germline V gene lookup returns CDR1 MNHNY and CDR2 SVGAGI (reference sequence). V lost 1 base and J lost 8, with 15 bases in between. In DNA, the CDR3 is TGTGCCAGCAGTTACTACCCACAAGGAGGGGATTCACCCCTCCACTTT. Its translation: CASSYYPQGGDSPLHF.

This chain uses TRBV7-9 with TRBJ2-5; TRBD1 is a possible D gene (5 bases). The CDR3 length is 15 residues. CDR1 and CDR2 from the germline V gene are SEHNR and FQNEAQ (reference sequence). Deletions cut 0 bases from V and 3 bases from J, with 11 bases between. The DNA for the CDR3 is TGTGCCAGCAGCTTAGCGTACGACAGAAAAGAGACCCAGTACTTC. This sequence encodes CASSLAYDRKETQYF.

The V gene is TRBV28, the J gene TRBJ1-3; TRBD1 matches 9 bases. V lost 5 bases, J lost 7 bases, and 6 bases stayed unmatched. The length of the CDR3 is 14 residues. CDR1 is MDHEN, CDR2 SYDVKM, per germline. CDR3 residues: CASSPQTGGNTIYF. CDR3 DNA: TGTGCCAGCAGTCCCCAGACAGGGGGGAACACCATATATTTT.

This chain joins TRBV7-2 and TRBJ1-2; a weak D match, TRBD1 (5 bases). The CDR3 covers 15 residues. V lost 5 bases and J 4 bases, leaving 17 bases between the germline ends. Looked up from germline, CDR1 is SGHTA and CDR2 is FQGNSA. CDR3 sequence reads: CASSTPLGLLYGYTF. The CDR3, as DNA: TGTGCCAGCAGCACCCCCCTGGGACTACTCTATGGCTACACCTTC.

The rearrangement links TRBV29-1 to TRBJ1-2; tentative D call: TRBD1 (6 bases). CDR1 SQVTM and CDR2 ANQGSEA come from the germline V gene. The CDR3 runs to 13 residues. The V gene lost 7 bases and the J gene lost 8 bases, with 20 bases spanning the gap. CDR3 residues: CSAPQGVGTGYTF. In DNA form, the CDR3 reads TGCAGCGCACCACAGGGAGTTGGAACCGGCTACACCTTC.

This clone was observed once. The chain couples TRBV27 to TRBJ1-2; TRBD1 is a possible D gene (6 bases). The CDR3 has 15 amino acids. V shed 0 bases and J shed 8 bases, with 16 bases lying between them. Germline-derived CDR1 and CDR2 are MNHEY and SMNVEV (reference sequence). The CDR3 DNA sequence: TGTGCCAGCAGTTTATCGGGGGCGGGGGGGTACGGCTACACCTTC. It yields the protein CASSLSGAGGYGYTF.

V and J are TRBV5-4 and TRBJ1-1; TRBD1 matches at 8 bases. The CDR3 spans 16 residues. J lost 3 bases, V lost 2 bases, and 9 bases had no gene match. Germline assignment: CDR1 SGHNT and CDR2 YYREEE (reference sequence). CDR3: CASSFGQGFGDTEAFF. DNA for the CDR3: TGTGCCAGCAGCTTCGGACAGGGCTTTGGGGACACTGAAGCTTTCTTT.

The chain joins TRBV9 to TRBJ1-2; the D is unclear. The CDR3 is made up of 11 amino acids. V was pared by 3 bases and J by 5 bases, with 5 bases between. CDR1 is SGDLS, CDR2 YYNGEE, per germline. The CDR3 sequence is CASSALYGYTF. For the CDR3, the DNA is TGTGCCAGCAGCGCCCTGTATGGCTACACCTTC.